This T cell receptor (beta chain) came from a study of T-cell memory formation after mild COVID-19. Study-level background: TCR clusters were mostly donor specific. General study findings and limits: Day 37-peaking second-wave clones had unconfirmed SARS-CoV-2 specificity.

This clonotype was counted between two and nine times. The antigen remains undetermined. This CDR3 is built from 16 residues. Germline V gene lookup returns CDR1 SGHNT and CDR2 YYREEE (reference sequence). After removal of 5 bases from V and 0 bases from J, the junction contained 8 bases not matched to a gene. 5'RACE primed from the constant segment yielded TCR alpha and TCR beta cDNA libraries bearing sample barcodes and UMIs. Each CDR3 protein gets one entry after TCRdb re-called the 5' RACE reads with MiXCR. The table lists 280,000 or so distinct CDR3 sequences, 7.5% to 9.5% of them singletons. The receptor's source is a young man who had mild COVID-19 (a few samples of this study predate the infection). Cell type and time point are not known. Source material: PBMCs or a T cell subset sorted from them (not recorded which). The rearrangement links TRBV5-4 to TRBJ2-3; 8 bases are shared with TRBD2. CDR3 loop: CASSSRTSSSTDTQYF. The CDR3 bases are TGTGCCAGCAGTTCGCGGACTAGCTCTAGCACAGATACGCAGTATTTT.